Below, 4 T cell receptor beta chains from the same sample are listed, as sequenced in a study of blood T cell repertoires in COVID-19. Assay used: immunoSEQ multiplex PCR; TCRdb lists only in-frame clones, some missing. Here the sample spans some 320,000 clones, about 91% being singletons. The sample was peripheral blood. Receptor source: a woman aged 30 to 39 who had recovered from COVID-19.

V and J are TRBV19 and TRBJ1-5; 8 bases map to TRBD1. V lost 4 bases, J lost 9 bases, and 8 bases stayed unmatched. The CDR3 totals 14 residues. Germline CDR1 and CDR2: LNHDA and SQIVND (reference sequence). The CDR3, as DNA: TGTGCCAGTAGTAGGACAGGGAGGACCCTGCCCCAGCATTTT. As protein: CASSRTGRTLPQHF.

This rearrangement joins TRBV4-1 to TRBJ1-2; D may be TRBD1 (5 bases). There are 15 residues in the CDR3. Per the germline V gene, CDR1 is MGHRA and CDR2 is YSYEKL. The germline V and J ends were trimmed by 1 base and 7 bases, with 16 bases remaining between them. The CDR3 DNA is TGCGCCAGCAGCCAAGTGGCAGGGCAAGAGTCTGGCTACACCTTC. It translates to CASSQVAGQESGYTF.

The chain employs TRBV7-2 and TRBJ2-3; 8 bases are shared with TRBD2. Trimming took 2 bases from V and 6 from J; bases not matched to a gene: 13. This CDR3 region has 17 residues. In germline, CDR1 is SGHTA, CDR2 FQGNSA. Here the CDR3 DNA reads TGTGCCAGCAGCTTACGTCCTGCGGGGGGCCCCTCCGATACGCAGTATTTT. Its translation: CASSLRPAGGPSDTQYF.

The rearrangement joins TRBV9 to TRBJ2-1; 11 nucleotides line up with TRBD2. Germline V gene sequence: CDR1 SGDLS, CDR2 YYNGEE. The ends lost 0 bases at V and 8 bases at J; junction bases unmatched: 7. The CDR3 totals 16 residues. The CDR3 here is CASSVDSGGAKDEQFF. Written as DNA, the CDR3 is TGTGCCAGCAGCGTAGATAGCGGGGGGGCCAAAGATGAGCAGTTCTTC.